Shown below are 5 T cell receptor beta chains from a single sample sequenced in a study of human T cells and chemical hapten exposure. Time point of the sample: pre-sensitization, week 0. The treatment denotes: therapeutic diphenylcyclopropenone sensitization with weekly scalp DPC. Each CDR3 protein is one row after TCRdb ran MiXCR on the RACE reads. The table records approximately 260,000 distinct CDR3 sequences, around 7.7% of them present only once. This sample comprised whole blood, obtained in connection with sensitization to the hapten diphenylcyclopropenone (DPC). Receptor source: a man between 18 and 29 years old with alopecia areata. Some clones in this sample may be carry-over from other donors' samples.

V is TRBV5-6 and J is TRBJ2-3, with 13 bases fitting TRBD2. J lost 2 bases, V lost 3 bases, and 6 bases had no gene match. CDR1 SGHDT and CDR2 YYEEEE come from the germline V gene. The CDR3 covers 17 residues. In DNA, the CDR3 is TGTGCCAGCAGCTCCGGACTAGCGGGGGCCTACACAGATACGCAGTATTTT. It specifies CASSSGLAGAYTDTQYF.

This clonotype occurred a few times. The gene calls are TRBV3-1 and TRBJ1-2; D is ambiguous. The CDR3 covers 14 residues. Per germline, CDR1 LGHDT and CDR2 YNNKEL (reference sequence). Trimming shortened V by 6 bases and J by 8 bases, and 19 bases separated the two germline ends. In nucleotides, the CDR3 is TGTGCCAGCAGTCCGACAAGTCCGTCCTGGGGCTACACCTTC. Its translation: CASSPTSPSWGYTF.

The gene calls are TRBV4-1 and TRBJ2-1; unclear D gene. The CDR3 is made up of 14 amino acids. Germline CDR1 and CDR2: MGHRA and YSYEKL. Trimming cost V 5 bases and J 2 bases, with 10 bases left between them. In DNA, the CDR3 is TGCGCCAGCAGCAGAGAGCTAGCCTACAATGAGCAGTTCTTC. This translates into CASSRELAYNEQFF.

This clonotype was picked up many times. J is TRBJ2-4 and V is TRBV25-1, with 10 bases matching TRBD1. Germline V gene lookup returns CDR1 MGHDK and CDR2 SYGVNS. Trimming at V came to 6 bases and at J to 3 bases, leaving 5 bases not matched to a gene. The CDR3 is 15 amino acids. As DNA, the CDR3 is TGTGCCAGCAGCAGACAGGGGGCGGTCAAAAACATTCAGTACTTC. This encodes CASSRQGAVKNIQYF.

This clonotype was recorded at least ten times. V and J are TRBV20-1 and TRBJ1-5; tentatively, D is TRBD1 (5 bases). This CDR3 has 13 residues. V was cut by 5 bases and J by 2 bases, with 10 bases left in between. Germline values: CDR1 DFQATT, CDR2 SNEGSKA (reference sequence). The CDR3 loop reads CSARGARNQPQHF. For the CDR3, the DNA is TGCAGTGCTCGAGGGGCTCGCAATCAGCCCCAGCATTTT.